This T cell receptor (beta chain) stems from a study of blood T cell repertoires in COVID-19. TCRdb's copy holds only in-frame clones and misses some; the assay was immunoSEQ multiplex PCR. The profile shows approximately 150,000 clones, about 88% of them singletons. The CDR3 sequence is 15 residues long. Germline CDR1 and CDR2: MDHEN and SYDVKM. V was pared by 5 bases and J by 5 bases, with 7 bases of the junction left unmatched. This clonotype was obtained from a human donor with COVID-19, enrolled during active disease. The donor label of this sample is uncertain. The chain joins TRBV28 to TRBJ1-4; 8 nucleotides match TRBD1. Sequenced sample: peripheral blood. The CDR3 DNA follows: TGTGCCAGCAGTACAACAGGGGGGATAAATGAAAAACTGTTTTTT. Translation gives CASSTTGGINEKLFF.